Shown below are 29 T cell receptor beta chains from a single sample sequenced in a study of CD8+CD57+ T cells in acquired aplastic anemia. Using genomic DNA as the template, TCR beta VDJ and CDR3 profiling was carried out. TCRdb analysed the reads with MiXCR anew, one entry per CDR3 protein. The table has 200,000 or so distinct CDR3 sequences, about 64% seen once. The sequencing sample was made of sorted CD4+, CD8+, or CD8+CD57+ T cells (not recorded which) from PBMCs. Every receptor here comes from a human donor with severe aplastic anemia or a healthy control (not recorded which).

This chain uses TRBV6-4 with TRBJ2-1; TRBD2 might be the D (5 bases). The CDR3 covers 13 residues. Germline assignment: CDR1 MRHNA and CDR2 SNTAGT. The V end lost 3 bases, the J end lost 9 bases, and 12 bases lay between the germline ends. Written as DNA, the CDR3 is TGTGCCAGCAGTGAGGAGGTGTATGGTGAGCAGTTCTTC. Translated, it gives CASSEEVYGEQFF.

This clonotype has just one count. This chain links TRBV10-1 with TRBJ1-2, with TRBD1 matching over 8 bases. Trimming at V came to 2 bases and at J to 8 bases, leaving 7 bases not matched to a gene. Germline-derived CDR1 and CDR2 are WNHNN and SYGVQD (reference sequence). There are 14 residues in the CDR3. CDR3 sequence: CASSEKRTGSGYTF. In DNA form, the CDR3 reads TGCGCCAGCAGTGAGAAAAGGACAGGGTCCGGCTACACCTTC.

V is TRBV10-3 and J is TRBJ1-1, with 7 bases matching TRBD1. This CDR3 has 13 amino acids. Germline values: CDR1 ENHRY, CDR2 SYGVKD. V lost 4 bases to trimming and J lost 10 bases; unmatched junction nucleotides: 9. CDR3 residues: CAISVDRVIGAFF. CDR3 in DNA: TGTGCCATCAGTGTAGACAGGGTTATCGGAGCTTTCTTT.

V usage is TRBV4-1 and J usage is TRBJ2-1, with D possibly being TRBD1 or TRBD2 (6 bases each). With 1 base removed from V and 7 bases from J, the gap between germline ends came to 8 bases. In germline, CDR1 is MGHRA, CDR2 YSYEKL. This CDR3 comprises 13 residues. The CDR3 sequence: CASSQVGGNEQFF. DNA of the CDR3: TGCGCCAGCAGCCAAGTAGGGGGGAATGAGCAGTTCTTC.

V gene TRBV20-1 combines with J gene TRBJ2-7; 7 nucleotides line up with TRBD1. This CDR3 is 14 amino acids long. V was clipped by 4 bases and J by 5 bases; unmatched bases: 11. Germline V lookup: CDR1 DFQATT, CDR2 SNEGSKA (reference sequence). Written as DNA, the CDR3 is TGCAGTGCTAAGGCCTCTTACAGGGGCCACGAGCAGTACTTC. Its translation is CSAKASYRGHEQYF.

The V call is TRBV24-1, the J call TRBJ2-7; D not resolved. CDR1 and CDR2 from the germline V gene are KGHDR and SFDVKD. The CDR3 sequence is 12 residues long. V gave up 3 bases and J gave up 2 bases, with 4 bases separating them. The CDR3 DNA sequence: TGTGCCACCAGTGATGGACCCTACGAGCAGTACTTC. It is translated as CATSDGPYEQYF.

This chain joins TRBV20-1 and TRBJ2-7; D is undetermined. Trimming left V 2 bases short and J 2 bases short, with 7 bases between. The CDR3 is 12 residues long. Germline lookup yields CDR1 DFQATT and CDR2 SNEGSKA (reference sequence). The chain's CDR3 is CSARLDAYEQYF. For the CDR3, the DNA is TGCAGTGCTAGATTGGACGCCTACGAGCAGTACTTC.

This clonotype was observed a handful of times. This chain uses TRBV7-8 with TRBJ2-7; D is ambiguous. Germline-derived CDR1 and CDR2 are SGHVS and FQNEAQ. V lost 2 bases and J lost 2, with 7 bases in between. The CDR3 consists of 13 residues. The CDR3 sequence is CASSLSGPYEQYF. For the CDR3, the DNA is TGTGCCAGCAGCTTATCAGGTCCCTACGAGCAGTACTTC.

Ten or more counts support this clonotype. The chain employs TRBV4-3 and TRBJ1-2; D remains unclear. The V end was cut by 4 bases, the J end by 4 bases, with 10 bases between. The germline gives CDR1 LGHNA, CDR2 YSLEER. There are 13 residues in the CDR3. Written as DNA, the CDR3 is TGCGCCAGCAGCCTGGGGTCTGCCTATGGCTACACCTTC. Amino acid sequence: CASSLGSAYGYTF.

The chain couples TRBV7-9 to TRBJ1-5, with D possibly being TRBD1 (5 bases). Germline V lookup: CDR1 SEHNR, CDR2 FQNEAQ (reference sequence). The CDR3 runs 16 residues. V was shortened by 0 bases and J by 7 bases, with 16 bases between the two germline ends. CDR3 sequence reads: CASSLAAGRTLQPQHF. In DNA, the CDR3 is TGTGCCAGCAGCTTAGCTGCAGGGCGGACCCTCCAGCCCCAGCATTTT.

The chain employs TRBV2 and TRBJ1-5, with 11 bases matching TRBD1. V was pared by 7 bases and J by 12 bases, with 2 bases of the junction left unmatched. The CDR3 length is 11 residues. Germline V gives CDR1 SNHLY, CDR2 FYNNEI. Here the CDR3 DNA reads TGTGCCAGCACGGGGACAGGGGGCCAGCATTTT. Its protein product is CASTGTGGQHF. Combining the CDR3 with reference TRBV2 and TRBJ1-5 gives the whole variable domain EPEVTQTPSHQVTQMGQEVILRCVPISNHLYFYWYRQILGQKVEFLVSFYNNEISEKSEIFDDQFSVERPDGSNFTLKIRSTKLEDSAMYFCASTGTGGQHFGDGTRLSIL.

This clonotype was detected many times. The chain is built from TRBV5-1 and TRBJ2-1, with 9 nucleotides matching TRBD2. The V gene's germline CDR1 is SGHRS and CDR2 YFSETQ. V lost 0 bases to trimming and J lost 10 bases; unmatched junction nucleotides: 11. CDR3 size: 16 residues. In nucleotides, the CDR3 is TGCGCCAGCAGCTTGGGTTTGGGTTCTAGCGGGGTCGAGCAGTTCTTC. Protein: CASSLGLGSSGVEQFF.

The rearrangement uses TRBV10-3 and TRBJ2-1, with 7 bases lining up with TRBD2. Looked up from germline, CDR1 is ENHRY and CDR2 is SYGVKD. The CDR3 length is 13 residues. V dropped 5 bases and J dropped 7; count of bases not matched to a gene: 5. The CDR3 loop reads CAISPVGGNEQFF. The DNA for the CDR3 is TGTGCCATCAGTCCCGTGGGGGGGAATGAGCAGTTCTTC.

The rearrangement joins TRBV11-1 to TRBJ2-1; 7 nucleotides align to TRBD2. The germline V gene has CDR1 SGHAT and CDR2 FQDESV (reference sequence). CDR3 length equals 16 residues. Trimming cost V 5 bases and J 7 bases; bases outside gene matches: 14. The CDR3 loop is CASSPQTSKGGNEQFF. CDR3 DNA: TGTGCCAGCAGCCCTCAGACTAGCAAGGGTGGGAATGAGCAGTTCTTC.

The chain uses TRBV5-6 and TRBJ2-1; D is possibly TRBD1 or TRBD2 (6 bases each). The germline V and J ends were trimmed by 5 bases and 1 base, with 13 bases remaining between them. CDR3 length: 15 residues. The germline V gene encodes CDR1 SGHDT and CDR2 YYEEEE. Here the CDR3 DNA reads TGTGCCAGCAGGGGGGGCCGGGATTCCTACAATGAGCAGTTCTTC. Translated, it gives CASRGGRDSYNEQFF.

The chain combines TRBV20-1 with TRBJ1-6, with D maybe TRBD1 (5 bases). CDR1 is DFQATT and CDR2 is SNEGSKA in the germline V gene (reference sequence). The CDR3 totals 15 residues. Deletions cut 6 bases from V and 3 bases from J, with 15 bases between. In nucleotides, the CDR3 is TGCAGTGCCAGCAGTTGGGACGGCTATAATTCACCCCTCCACTTT. Its translation: CSASSWDGYNSPLHF.

CDR3: CASSSPSTNTGELFF. As DNA, the CDR3 is TGTGCCAGCAGCTCCCCATCGACGAACACCGGGGAGCTGTTTTTT. The chain uses TRBV7-9 and TRBJ2-2; D ambiguous. V lost 4 bases and J 0 bases, leaving 9 bases between the germline ends. Germline assignment: CDR1 SEHNR and CDR2 FQNEAQ (reference sequence). This CDR3 is built from 15 residues.

V is TRBV7-2 and J is TRBJ2-7; TRBD2 might be the D (6 bases). The CDR3 extends over 13 amino acids. The germline V gene has CDR1 SGHTA and CDR2 FQGNSA. With 5 bases removed from V and 4 bases from J, the gap between germline ends came to 12 bases. In DNA, the CDR3 is TGTGCCAGCAGCCAAACTAGCCTTTACGAGCAGTACTTC. It translates to CASSQTSLYEQYF.

This clonotype was seen a few times. This chain connects TRBV7-9 to TRBJ2-7, with unresolved D. Germline CDR1 is SEHNR and CDR2 is FQNEAQ (reference sequence). The CDR3 totals 12 residues. The V gene lost 5 bases and the J gene lost 4 bases, with 9 bases spanning the gap. In DNA form, the CDR3 reads TGTGCCAGCAGCCTGAAAGTTTACGAGCAGTACTTC. It translates to CASSLKVYEQYF. The full variable domain, with the rest looked up from reference TRBV7-9 and TRBJ2-7, is DTGVSQNPRHKITKRGQNVTFRCDPISEHNRLYWYRQTLGQGPEFLTYFQNEAQLEKSRLLSDRFSAERPKGSFSTLEIQRTEQGDSAMYLCASSLKVYEQYFGPGTRLTVT.

This rearrangement joins TRBV25-1 to TRBJ2-1; TRBD2 is a possible D gene (6 bases). V lost 1 base to trimming and J lost 3 bases, with 22 bases between them. Germline V CDR1 and CDR2: MGHDK, SYGVNS. The CDR3 covers 19 residues. Written as DNA, the CDR3 is TGTGCCAGCAGTGAATTGGGCGGTACTGGGCTAGCGAACTACAATGAGCAGTTCTTC. It yields the protein CASSELGGTGLANYNEQFF.

The rearrangement uses TRBV10-3 and TRBJ1-2, with 8 bases that match TRBD1. In germline, CDR1 is ENHRY, CDR2 SYGVKD. CDR3 length equals 13 residues. The trim removed 7 bases at V and 6 bases at J, leaving 7 bases unmatched. CDR3 sequence: CAIKGQGADGYTF. CDR3 coding DNA: TGTGCCATCAAGGGCCAGGGGGCAGATGGCTACACCTTC.

The rearrangement uses TRBV4-1 and TRBJ2-2; 12 bases fit TRBD2. Per the germline V gene, CDR1 is MGHRA and CDR2 is YSYEKL. With 8 bases clipped from V and 2 bases from J, the junction kept 9 bases outside the gene matches. The CDR3 extends over 17 amino acids. This chain's CDR3 is CASGILAGGINTGELFF. The CDR3 bases are TGCGCCAGCGGCATACTAGCGGGGGGCATCAACACCGGGGAGCTGTTTTTT.

V is TRBV30 and J is TRBJ2-1; weak D call: TRBD2 (6 bases). V lost 4 bases to trimming and J lost 10 bases, with 20 bases between them. The germline V gene encodes CDR1 GTSNPN and CDR2 SVGIG (reference sequence). CDR3 length: 14 residues. As DNA, the CDR3 is TGTGCCTGGACAGGGACTCAGCAGGAAGGAGAGCAGTTCTTC. Residues: CAWTGTQQEGEQFF.

The chain combines TRBV7-6 with TRBJ1-4; tentative D call: TRBD1 (5 bases). Germline V gives CDR1 SGHVS, CDR2 FNYEAQ. The CDR3 loop spans 14 amino acids. The V end was cut by 3 bases, the J end by 7 bases, with 12 bases between. The CDR3, as DNA: TGTGCCAGCAGCTTGGTAGGGGCGGGTGAAAAACTGTTTTTT. This codes for CASSLVGAGEKLFF.

The J gene is TRBJ1-2, the V gene TRBV29-1; 8 bases align to TRBD1. This CDR3 region has 13 residues. The V and J ends lost 6 bases and 4 bases, in that order; junction bases with no gene match: 7. Germline CDR1 SQVTM, CDR2 ANQGSEA. In DNA, the CDR3 is TGCAGCGTGGGGGACAGGCGCACCTATGGCTACACCTTC. This gives the protein CSVGDRRTYGYTF. Drawing the rest from reference TRBV29-1 and TRBJ1-2, the complete variable domain is SAVISQKPSRDICQRGTSLTIQCQVDSQVTMMFWYRQQPGQSLTLIATANQGSEATYESGFVIDKFPISRPNLTFSTLTVSNMSPEDSSIYLCSVGDRRTYGYTFGSGTRLTVV.

This CDR3 is CASSLGSGNYEAFF. The CDR3 coding sequence is TGCGCCAGCAGCTTGGGTAGCGGAAATTATGAAGCTTTCTTT. The chain carries TRBV5-1 and TRBJ1-1; D ambiguous. Per the germline V gene, CDR1 is SGHRS and CDR2 is YFSETQ. The V and J ends lost 0 bases and 7 bases respectively, with 13 bases between them. The CDR3 totals 14 residues.

The chain has TRBV12-3 or TRBV12-4 and TRBJ1-2; no clear D. The CDR3 spans 13 residues. With 3 bases removed from V and 1 base from J, the gap between germline ends came to 6 bases. This CDR3 reads CASSLVLNYGYTF. In nucleotides, the CDR3 is TGTGCCAGCAGTTTGGTGCTTAACTATGGCTACACCTTC.

The chain is built from TRBV19 and TRBJ1-2; D is possibly TRBD1 (5 bases). V lost 5 bases to trimming and J lost 5 bases, with 18 bases between them. Germline-derived CDR1 and CDR2 are LNHDA and SQIVND (reference sequence). The CDR3 is made up of 15 amino acids. The CDR3 DNA is TGTGCCAGTAGTGCCCGAGTCAGGGAGGGATATGGCTACACCTTC. This codes for CASSARVREGYGYTF.

The rearrangement links TRBV29-1 to TRBJ2-3; the match to TRBD1 covers 7 bases. V was pared by 6 bases and J by 2 bases, with 8 bases of the junction left unmatched. Germline assignment: CDR1 SQVTM and CDR2 ANQGSEA. CDR3 length equals 14 residues. The CDR3 region is CSVNRDRLTDTQYF. The CDR3, as DNA: TGCAGCGTAAACCGGGACAGACTCACAGATACGCAGTATTTT.